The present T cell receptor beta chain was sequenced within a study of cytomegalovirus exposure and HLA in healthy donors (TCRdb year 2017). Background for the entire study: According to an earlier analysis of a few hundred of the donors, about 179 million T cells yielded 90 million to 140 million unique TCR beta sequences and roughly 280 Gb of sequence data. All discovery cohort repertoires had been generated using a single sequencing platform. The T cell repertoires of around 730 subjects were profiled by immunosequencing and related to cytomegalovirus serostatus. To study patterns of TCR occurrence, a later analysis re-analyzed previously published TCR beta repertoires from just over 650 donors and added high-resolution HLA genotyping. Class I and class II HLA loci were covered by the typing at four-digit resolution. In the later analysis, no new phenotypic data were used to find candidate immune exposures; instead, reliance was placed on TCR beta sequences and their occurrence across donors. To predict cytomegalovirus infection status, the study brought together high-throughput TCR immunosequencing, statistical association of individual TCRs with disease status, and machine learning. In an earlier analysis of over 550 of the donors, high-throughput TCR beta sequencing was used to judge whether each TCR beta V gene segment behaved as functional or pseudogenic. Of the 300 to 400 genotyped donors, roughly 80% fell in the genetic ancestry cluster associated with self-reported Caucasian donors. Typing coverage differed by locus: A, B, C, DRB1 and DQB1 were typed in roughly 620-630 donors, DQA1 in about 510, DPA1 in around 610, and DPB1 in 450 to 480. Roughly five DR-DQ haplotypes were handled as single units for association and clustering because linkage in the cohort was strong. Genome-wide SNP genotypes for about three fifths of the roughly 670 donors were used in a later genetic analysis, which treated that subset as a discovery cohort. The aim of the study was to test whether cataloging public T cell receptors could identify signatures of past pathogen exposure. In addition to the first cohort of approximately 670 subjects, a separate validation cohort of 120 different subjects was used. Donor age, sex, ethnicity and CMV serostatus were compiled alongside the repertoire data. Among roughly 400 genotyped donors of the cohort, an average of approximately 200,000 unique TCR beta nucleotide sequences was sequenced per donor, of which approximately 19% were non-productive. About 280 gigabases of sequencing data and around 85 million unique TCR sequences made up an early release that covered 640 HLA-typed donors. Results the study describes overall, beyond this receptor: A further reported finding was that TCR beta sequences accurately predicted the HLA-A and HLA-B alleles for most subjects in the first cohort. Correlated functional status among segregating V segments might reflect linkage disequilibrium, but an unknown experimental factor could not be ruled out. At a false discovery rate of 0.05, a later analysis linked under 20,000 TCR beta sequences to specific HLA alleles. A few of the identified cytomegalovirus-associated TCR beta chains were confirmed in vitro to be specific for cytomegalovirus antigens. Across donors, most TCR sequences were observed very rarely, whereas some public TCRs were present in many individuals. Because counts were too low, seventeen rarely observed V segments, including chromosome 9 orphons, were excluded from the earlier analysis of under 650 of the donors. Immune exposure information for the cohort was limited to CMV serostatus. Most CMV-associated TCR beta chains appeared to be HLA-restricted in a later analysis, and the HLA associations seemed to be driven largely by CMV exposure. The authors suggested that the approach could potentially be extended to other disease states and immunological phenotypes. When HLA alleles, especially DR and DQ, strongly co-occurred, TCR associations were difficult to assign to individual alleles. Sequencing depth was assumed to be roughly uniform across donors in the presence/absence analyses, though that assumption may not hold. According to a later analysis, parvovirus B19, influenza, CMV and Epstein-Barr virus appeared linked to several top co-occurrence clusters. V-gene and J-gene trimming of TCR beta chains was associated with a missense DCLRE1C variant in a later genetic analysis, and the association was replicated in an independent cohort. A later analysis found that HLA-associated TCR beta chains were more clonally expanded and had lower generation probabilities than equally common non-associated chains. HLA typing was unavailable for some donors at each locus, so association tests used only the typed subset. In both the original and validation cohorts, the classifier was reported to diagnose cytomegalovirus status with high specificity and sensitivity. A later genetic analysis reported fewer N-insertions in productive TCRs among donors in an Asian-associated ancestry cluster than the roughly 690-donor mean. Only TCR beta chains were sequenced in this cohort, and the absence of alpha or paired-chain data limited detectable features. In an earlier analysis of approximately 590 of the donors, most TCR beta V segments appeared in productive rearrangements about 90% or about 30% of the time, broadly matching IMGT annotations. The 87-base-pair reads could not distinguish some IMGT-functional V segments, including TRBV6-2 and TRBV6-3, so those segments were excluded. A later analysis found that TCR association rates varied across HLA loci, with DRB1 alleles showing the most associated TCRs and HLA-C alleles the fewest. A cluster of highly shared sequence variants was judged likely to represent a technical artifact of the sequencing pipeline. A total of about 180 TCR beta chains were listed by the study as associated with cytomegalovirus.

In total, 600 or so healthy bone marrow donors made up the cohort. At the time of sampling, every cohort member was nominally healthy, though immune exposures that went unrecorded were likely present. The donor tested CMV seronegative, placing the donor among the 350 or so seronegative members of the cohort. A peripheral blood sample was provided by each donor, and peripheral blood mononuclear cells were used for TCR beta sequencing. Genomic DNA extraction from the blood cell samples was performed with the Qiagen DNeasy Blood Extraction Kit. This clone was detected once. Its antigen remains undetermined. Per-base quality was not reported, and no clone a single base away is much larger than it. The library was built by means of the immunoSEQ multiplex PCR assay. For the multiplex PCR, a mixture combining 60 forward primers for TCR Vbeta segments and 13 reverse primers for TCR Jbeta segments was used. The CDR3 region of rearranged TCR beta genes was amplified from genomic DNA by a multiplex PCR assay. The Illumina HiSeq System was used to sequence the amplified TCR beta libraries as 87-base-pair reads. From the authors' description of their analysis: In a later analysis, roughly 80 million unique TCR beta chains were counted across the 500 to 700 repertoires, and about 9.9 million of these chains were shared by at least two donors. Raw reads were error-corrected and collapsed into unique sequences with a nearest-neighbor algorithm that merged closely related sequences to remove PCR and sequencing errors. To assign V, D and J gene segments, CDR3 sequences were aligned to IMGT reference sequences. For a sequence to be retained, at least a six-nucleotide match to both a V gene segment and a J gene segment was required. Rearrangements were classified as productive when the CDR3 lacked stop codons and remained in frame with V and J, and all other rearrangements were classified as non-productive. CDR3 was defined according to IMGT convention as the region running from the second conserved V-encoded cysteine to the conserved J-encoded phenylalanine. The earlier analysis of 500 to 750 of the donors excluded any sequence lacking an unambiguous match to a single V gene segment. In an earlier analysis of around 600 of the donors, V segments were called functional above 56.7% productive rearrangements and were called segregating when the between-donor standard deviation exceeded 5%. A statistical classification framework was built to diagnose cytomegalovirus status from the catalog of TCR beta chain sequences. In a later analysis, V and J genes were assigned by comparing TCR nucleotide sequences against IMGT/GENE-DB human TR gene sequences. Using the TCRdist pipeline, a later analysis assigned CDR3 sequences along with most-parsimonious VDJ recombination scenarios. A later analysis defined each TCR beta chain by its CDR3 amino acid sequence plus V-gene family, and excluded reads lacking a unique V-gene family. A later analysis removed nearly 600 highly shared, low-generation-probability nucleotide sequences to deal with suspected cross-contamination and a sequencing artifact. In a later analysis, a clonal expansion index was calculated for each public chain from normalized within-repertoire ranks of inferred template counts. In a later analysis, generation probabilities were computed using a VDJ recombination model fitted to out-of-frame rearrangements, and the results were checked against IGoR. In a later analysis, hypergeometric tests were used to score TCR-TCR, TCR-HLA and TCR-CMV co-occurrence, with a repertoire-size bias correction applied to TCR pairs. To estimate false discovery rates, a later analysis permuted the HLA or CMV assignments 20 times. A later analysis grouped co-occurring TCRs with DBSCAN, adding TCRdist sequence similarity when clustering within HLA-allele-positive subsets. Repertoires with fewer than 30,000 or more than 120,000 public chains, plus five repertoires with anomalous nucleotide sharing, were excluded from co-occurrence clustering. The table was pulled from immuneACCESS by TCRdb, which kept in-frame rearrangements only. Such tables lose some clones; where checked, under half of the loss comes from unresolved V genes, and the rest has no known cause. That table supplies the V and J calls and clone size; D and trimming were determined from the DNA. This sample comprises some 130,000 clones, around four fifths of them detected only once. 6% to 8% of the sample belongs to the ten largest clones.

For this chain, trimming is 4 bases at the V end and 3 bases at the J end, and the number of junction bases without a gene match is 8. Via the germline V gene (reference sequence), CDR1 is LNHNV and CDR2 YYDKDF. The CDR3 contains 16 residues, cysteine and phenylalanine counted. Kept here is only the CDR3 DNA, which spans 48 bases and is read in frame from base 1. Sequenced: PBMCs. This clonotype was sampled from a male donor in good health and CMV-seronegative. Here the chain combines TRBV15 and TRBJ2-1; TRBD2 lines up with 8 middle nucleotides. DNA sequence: TGTGCCACCAGCACTAAAGCGGGGGCCTTCTACAATGAGCAGTTCTTC. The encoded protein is CATSTKAGAFYNEQFF.